The 31 T cell receptor beta chains below all came from one sample that was sequenced in a study of regulatory T cells in long-lasting Graves disease. Time point in this sample: newly diagnosed GD, antithyroid drugs for less than 3 months. From PBMCs, RNA was extracted and then used to make the TCR library. Both iRepertoire HTBI primers and Arm-PCR of CDR3 regions were used to build the TCR beta libraries. In TCRdb, the multiplex PCR reads were re-called with MiXCR into one record per CDR3 protein. Of 530,000 or so distinct CDR3 sequences listed, roughly a sixth are singletons. These data also formed part of another study, on T cells in Graves' hyperthyroidism and ophthalmopathy.

Sequenced material: peripheral blood mononuclear cells (PBMCs), taken at new diagnosis, from a patient treated with antithyroid drugs. The receptors shown here come from a young man with Graves disease.

A word on this clonotype: A single base separates this from a much larger clone, so it may be a read error. The CDR3 loop is CASSFDSHNEQFF. Here the CDR3 DNA reads TGTGCCAGCAGCTTCGACTCCCACAATGAGCAGTTCTTC. The chain uses TRBV7-3 and TRBJ2-1; D call uncertain. CDR3 length: 13 residues. Germline V gives CDR1 SGHTA, CDR2 FQGTGA.

The J gene is TRBJ1-2, the V gene TRBV27, with D unclear. The CDR3 extends over 15 amino acids. Germline CDR1 reads MNHEY; CDR2 reads SMNVEV (reference sequence). Trimming removed 2 bases from V and 8 bases from J, with 18 bases in between. As DNA, the CDR3 is TGTGCCAGCAGTTTAGACGGACCGACAACTGGGGGCTACACCTTC. Translation gives CASSLDGPTTGGYTF.

This clonotype was counted a few times. The rearrangement links TRBV12-3 or TRBV12-4 to TRBJ2-1, with D unclear. The CDR3 loop spans 15 amino acids. Trimming pared 4 bases from V and 5 bases from J, leaving 15 bases between. The CDR3: CASSSNGIPNNEQFF. The CDR3 nucleotides read TGTGCCAGCAGTTCCAATGGTATCCCCAACAATGAGCAGTTCTTC.

This clonotype was counted only a few times. This chain connects TRBV7-9 to TRBJ2-1, with TRBD2 identical over 12 bases. V lost 3 bases, J lost 4 bases, and 10 bases stayed unmatched. CDR1 and CDR2 (germline): SEHNR, FQNEAQ (reference sequence). There are 18 residues in the CDR3. The CDR3 coding sequence is TGTGCCAGCAGCTTTTTAACTAGCGGGAGGTTAGGTTACAATGAGCAGTTCTTC. Amino acid sequence: CASSFLTSGRLGYNEQFF.

The chain links TRBV20-1 to TRBJ2-7; 13 nucleotides line up with TRBD2. Germline loops: CDR1 DFQATT, CDR2 SNEGSKA (reference sequence). The CDR3 loop spans 17 amino acids. The trim removed 5 bases at V and 4 bases at J, leaving 14 bases unmatched. CDR3: CSAEGVFRTSGSYEQYF. The CDR3 nucleotides are TGCAGTGCTGAGGGTGTCTTCCGGACTAGCGGGAGTTACGAGCAGTACTTC.

With respect to this clonotype: Since a much larger clone is just one base distant, this may be a read error. This chain uses TRBV7-8 with TRBJ1-2, with 8 bases identical to TRBD1. CDR1 and CDR2 from the germline V gene are SGHVS and FQNEAQ. CDR3 size: 14 residues. The CDR3 nucleotides read TGTGCCAGCAGCCATACAGGGGGAAGGGGTGGCTACGCCTTC. Translation gives CASSHTGGRGGYAF.

This clonotype was counted at least ten times. The chain recombines TRBV20-1 with TRBJ2-2; D gene uncertain. The ends were cut back, 6 bases at V and 2 bases at J, with 13 bases in the middle. Germline V CDR1 and CDR2: DFQATT, SNEGSKA (reference sequence). The CDR3 loop spans 14 amino acids. CDR3 sequence (DNA): TGCAGTGCCGTAAAGCATGGCAACACCGGGGAGCTGTTTTTT. This encodes CSAVKHGNTGELFF.

This clonotype has a count of ten or more. The chain employs TRBV3-1 and TRBJ2-7, with TRBD2 matching over 8 bases. The CDR3 runs 15 residues. The ends lost 4 bases at V and 6 bases at J; junction bases unmatched: 11. Germline V CDR1 and CDR2: LGHDT, YNNKEL (reference sequence). The CDR3 bases are TGTGCCAGCAGCCTACCCGGGACTAGTCTGCGCGAGCAGTACTTC. As protein: CASSLPGTSLREQYF.

This clonotype was detected ten times or more. The gene calls are TRBV20-1 and TRBJ1-1, with TRBD1 matching over 9 bases. V trimming: 5 bases; J trimming: 5 bases; junction bases outside the gene matches: 9. Germline CDR1 is DFQATT and CDR2 is SNEGSKA (reference sequence). The CDR3 has 14 amino acids. The CDR3 here is CSAPYRGPGTEAFF. In nucleotides, the CDR3 is TGCAGTGCTCCCTACAGGGGGCCGGGGACTGAAGCTTTCTTT.

This clonotype came up a few times. The chain joins TRBV7-8 to TRBJ1-4; 8 nucleotides line up with TRBD1. The CDR3 is 17 amino acids. Per the germline V gene, CDR1 is SGHVS and CDR2 is FQNEAQ. J lost 1 base, V lost 1 base, and 5 bases had no gene match. The CDR3 nucleotides are TGTGCCAGCAGCTTAGAGTCCACAGGGGGAACTAATGAAAAACTGTTTTTT. Translated: CASSLESTGGTNEKLFF.

This clonotype was seen at least ten times. This chain uses TRBV20-1 with TRBJ2-3; 14 bases line up with TRBD2. The CDR3 spans 16 residues. V lost 5 bases, J lost 3 bases, and 7 bases stayed unmatched. Germline assignment: CDR1 DFQATT and CDR2 SNEGSKA (reference sequence). The CDR3 DNA follows: TGCAGTGCTGCTCGACTAGCGGGAGGGCCGACAGATACGCAGTATTTT. Translation gives CSAARLAGGPTDTQYF.

The chain couples TRBV10-3 to TRBJ1-2; D remains ambiguous. In germline, CDR1 is ENHRY, CDR2 SYGVKD. Trimming cost V 2 bases and J 5 bases, with 9 bases left between them. This CDR3 is built from 13 residues. The chain's CDR3 is CAISEVEGYGYTF. Here the CDR3 DNA reads TGTGCCATCAGTGAGGTAGAAGGATATGGCTACACCTTC.

This clonotype was seen only a few times. J is TRBJ1-3 and V is TRBV11-2, with D possibly TRBD1 on 5 matching bases. The CDR3 contains 15 residues. Germline CDR1 is SGHAT and CDR2 is FQNNGV. Between the trimmed V and J ends, which lost 6 bases and 0 bases, there was a span of 12 bases. The DNA of the CDR3 is TGTGCCAGCAGATTACAGGAATCCTCTGGAAACACCATATATTTT. Its translation: CASRLQESSGNTIYF.

There are many counts of this clonotype. The chain employs TRBV28 and TRBJ2-3; perhaps TRBD1 as D (5 bases). V lost 6 bases and J 2 bases, leaving 6 bases between the germline ends. The CDR3 spans 12 residues. CDR1 and CDR2 (germline): MDHEN, SYDVKM. The CDR3 is CASRQDTDTQYF. The CDR3 DNA follows: TGTGCCAGCAGACAGGACACAGATACGCAGTATTTT.

The gene calls are TRBV20-1 and TRBJ2-4; 11 positions agree with TRBD1. Per the germline V gene, CDR1 is DFQATT and CDR2 is SNEGSKA (reference sequence). CDR3 length: 15 amino acids. With 3 bases clipped from V and 0 bases from J, the junction kept 1 base outside the gene matches. The CDR3 loop reads CSARDRGPAKNIQYF. The DNA for the CDR3 is TGCAGTGCTAGGGACAGGGGGCCAGCCAAAAACATTCAGTACTTC.

This clonotype has a handful of counts. Compared with germline, one end of the junction differs, possibly owing to a read error. The chain recombines TRBV6-2 or TRBV6-3 with TRBJ1-4; TRBD1 is a possible D gene (5 bases). CDR3 length equals 14 residues. The germline CDR1 and CDR2 sequences are MNHEY and SVGEGT. The CDR3 DNA follows: TGTGCCAGCAGTGAAGGAGGGGCTGATGAAAAACCGTTTTTT. Amino acids: CASSEGGADEKPFF.

This clonotype was detected only a few times. V gene TRBV12-3 or TRBV12-4 combines with J gene TRBJ1-1, with 7 positions matching TRBD1. There are 16 residues in the CDR3. J was trimmed by 1 base and V by 5 bases; bases with no gene match: 10. CDR3 DNA: TGTGCCAGCAGTGCCCCCCCGGGACAGCAGAACACTGAAGCTTTCTTT. Its protein product is CASSAPPGQQNTEAFF.

The chain joins TRBV30 to TRBJ2-1, with D perhaps being TRBD1 or TRBD2 (6 bases each). With 5 bases removed from V and 0 bases from J, the gap between germline ends came to 11 bases. Germline CDR1 reads GTSNPN; CDR2 reads SVGIG (reference sequence). This CDR3 is 14 amino acids long. The CDR3 spells CAWGRGHSYNEQFF. CDR3 bases: TGTGCCTGGGGCCGGGGGCACTCCTACAATGAGCAGTTCTTC.

This clonotype was counted ten times or more. V usage is TRBV5-1 and J usage is TRBJ2-7, with 8 bases identical to TRBD1. There are 15 residues in the CDR3. Germline V gives CDR1 SGHRS, CDR2 YFSETQ. The ends lost 2 bases at V and 1 base at J; junction bases unmatched: 5. The CDR3 nucleotides are TGCGCCAGCAGCTTACTCGGGACAGGTTCCTACGAGCAGTACTTC. Translation gives CASSLLGTGSYEQYF.

The table lists this clonotype with many counts. The CDR3 region has the DNA TGTGCCACCAGTGATTCCACTAGCGGGAGTATATACGAGCAGTACTTC. As protein: CATSDSTSGSIYEQYF. The J gene is TRBJ2-7, the V gene TRBV24-1, with 11 bases matching TRBD2. With V trimmed by 2 bases and J by 4 bases, 6 bases remained unmatched. Germline CDR1 reads KGHDR; CDR2 reads SFDVKD. CDR3 length equals 16 residues.

This clonotype appeared a few times. Lacking the conserved final phenylalanine or tryptophan, this CDR3 likely reflects a read error. The chain joins TRBV6-2 or TRBV6-3 to TRBJ2-3; D not resolved. The germline V gene has CDR1 MNHEY and CDR2 SVGEGT. Trimming stripped 6 bases from V and 11 bases from J, with 18 bases between. This CDR3 contains 13 residues. Here the CDR3 DNA reads TGTGCCAGCAGCTCTCGAGGCCGGGCGGAGCAGTATTCT. It yields the protein CASSSRGRAEQYS.

This clonotype has just a few counts. The chain joins TRBV6-1 to TRBJ2-7; 9 positions match TRBD1. V gave up 6 bases and J gave up 5 bases; unmatched junction bases: 8. The CDR3 totals 14 residues. Germline V CDR1 and CDR2: MNHNS, SASEGT. The CDR3 region has the DNA TGTGCCAGCAGCTCCGGGACAGGGAAGAACGAGCAGTACTTC. Its translation: CASSSGTGKNEQYF.

The V call is TRBV3-1, the J call TRBJ1-3; the D is unclear. The CDR3 totals 16 residues. Germline CDR1 LGHDT, CDR2 YNNKEL (reference sequence). Trimming took off 0 bases at V and 7 bases at J, with 16 bases between the two ends. The CDR3 sequence: CASSQDTGVGGNTIYF. The CDR3 nucleotides are TGTGCCAGCAGCCAAGATACGGGCGTTGGAGGGAACACCATATATTTT.

This clonotype was recorded a few times. The gene calls are TRBV20-1 and TRBJ2-2, with D tentatively TRBD2 (6 bases). V was shortened by 5 bases and J by 7 bases, with 11 bases between the two germline ends. CDR3 size: 12 residues. Germline assignment: CDR1 DFQATT and CDR2 SNEGSKA (reference sequence). The CDR3 coding sequence is TGCAGTGCTCTAACGCGGGGCGGGGAGCTGTTTTTT. Protein: CSALTRGGELFF.

This clonotype was detected once. The rearrangement links TRBV4-1 to TRBJ1-1, with D uncertain. The germline V and J ends were trimmed by 2 bases and 0 bases, with 22 bases remaining between them. Germline V gene data show CDR1 as MGHRA and CDR2 as YSYEKL. The CDR3 totals 19 residues. In DNA form, the CDR3 reads TGCGCCAGCAGCCAATCCGGACGTATCAGGACCACTATGAACACTGAAGCTTTCTTT. This gives the protein CASSQSGRIRTTMNTEAFF.

In the case of this clonotype: One junction end does not reproduce the germline sequence, and a read error may be involved. The chain is built from TRBV5-4 and TRBJ2-1, with 13 bases aligning to TRBD2. Germline-derived CDR1 and CDR2 are SGHNT and YYREEE (reference sequence). This CDR3 contains 15 residues. CDR3 coding DNA: TGTGCCAGCAGCCTAGGACTAGCGGGAGAGGACCCGGGGATTTTC. Amino acid sequence: CASSLGLAGEDPGIF. Using reference TRBV5-4 and TRBJ2-1 for the parts outside the CDR3, the full variable domain is ETGVTQSPTHLIKTRGQQVTLRCSSQSGHNTVSWYQQALGQGPQFIFQYYREEENGRGNFPPRFSGLQFPNYSSELNVNALELDDSALYLCASSLGLAGEDPGIFGPGTRLTVL.

This clonotype was observed many times. The chain recombines TRBV28 with TRBJ1-3; D not resolved. CDR1 MDHEN and CDR2 SYDVKM come from the germline V gene. The V and J ends lost 7 bases and 0 bases respectively, with 16 bases between them. This CDR3 has 16 residues. The CDR3 nucleotides are TGTGCCAGCACCCCTGATTGGGGTGGCTCTGGAAACACCATATATTTT. Protein sequence: CASTPDWGGSGNTIYF.

The table lists this clonotype with many counts. The rearrangement joins TRBV30 to TRBJ1-5; 7 positions agree with TRBD1. The CDR3 runs to 13 residues. The germline V gene has CDR1 GTSNPN and CDR2 SVGIG (reference sequence). V dropped 5 bases and J dropped 4; count of bases not matched to a gene: 5. Here the CDR3 reads CAWSGTENQPQHF. CDR3 DNA sequence: TGTGCCTGGTCCGGGACAGAGAATCAGCCCCAGCATTTT. Drawing the rest from reference TRBV30 and TRBJ1-5, the complete variable domain is SQTIHQWPATLVQPVGSPLSLECTVEGTSNPNLYWYRQAAGRGLQLLFYSVGIGQISSEVPQNLSASRPQDRQFILSSKKLLLSDSGFYLCAWSGTENQPQHFGDGTRLSIL.

At least ten counts were recorded for this clonotype. This chain uses TRBV7-9 with TRBJ2-7, with 7 bases matching TRBD1. This CDR3 region has 12 residues. CDR1 and CDR2 (germline): SEHNR, FQNEAQ (reference sequence). The trim removed 5 bases at V and 6 bases at J, leaving 4 bases unmatched. This CDR3 is CASSLYRGEQYF. The CDR3 DNA reads TGTGCCAGCAGCCTGTACAGGGGCGAGCAGTACTTC.

This clonotype showed up many times. The chain joins TRBV20-1 to TRBJ2-7, with no clear D. The CDR3 is 11 residues long. With 3 bases removed from V and 6 bases from J, the gap between germline ends came to 9 bases. The germline V gene encodes CDR1 DFQATT and CDR2 SNEGSKA (reference sequence). CDR3 bases: TGCAGTGCTAGTATGGCAGCCGAGCAGTACTTC. Translating gives CSASMAAEQYF.

This clonotype has only a few counts. The genes are TRBV18 and TRBJ1-2, with no clear D. The germline gives CDR1 KGHSH, CDR2 LQKENI. Trimming shortened V by 0 bases and J by 1 base, and 9 bases separated the two germline ends. The CDR3 has 15 residues. Here the CDR3 reads CASSPPRGSNYGYTF. In DNA form, the CDR3 reads TGTGCCAGCTCACCACCCCGAGGCAGTAACTATGGCTACACCTTC.